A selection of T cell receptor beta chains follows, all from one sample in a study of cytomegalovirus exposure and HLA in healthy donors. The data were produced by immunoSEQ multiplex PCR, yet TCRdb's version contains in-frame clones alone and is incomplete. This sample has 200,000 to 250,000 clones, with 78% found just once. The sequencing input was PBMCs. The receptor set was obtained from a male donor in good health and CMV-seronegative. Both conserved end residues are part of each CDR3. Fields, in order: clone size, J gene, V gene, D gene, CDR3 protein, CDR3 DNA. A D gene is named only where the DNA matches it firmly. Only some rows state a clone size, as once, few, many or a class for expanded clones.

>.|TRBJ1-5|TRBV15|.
CATSRVPTGKYSNQPQHF
TGTGCCACCAGCAGGGTGCCTACAGGGAAGTACAGCAATCAGCCCCAGCATTTT
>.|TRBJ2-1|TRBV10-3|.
CAVSVPVYDEQFF
TGTGCCGTCAGTGTTCCCGTCTACGATGAGCAGTTCTTC
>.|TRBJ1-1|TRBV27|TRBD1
CASSPQTGMSTEAFF
TGTGCCAGCAGTCCCCAGACAGGGATGAGCACTGAAGCTTTCTTT
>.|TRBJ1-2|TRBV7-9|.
CASSLEAAANYGYTF
TGTGCCAGCAGCTTAGAAGCGGCCGCTAACTATGGCTACACCTTC
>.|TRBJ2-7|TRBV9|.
CASSEQPGIEQYF
TGTGCCAGCAGCGAGCAACCAGGCATCGAGCAGTACTTC
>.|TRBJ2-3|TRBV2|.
CASSEGGTSTDTQYF
TGTGCCAGCAGTGAGGGGGGAACTAGCACAGATACGCAGTATTTT
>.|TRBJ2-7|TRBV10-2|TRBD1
CASSDSGTGVYEQYF
TGCGCCAGCAGTGATTCCGGGACAGGGGTCTACGAGCAGTACTTC
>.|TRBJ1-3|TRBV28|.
CASSIPRASGRNTIYF
TGTGCCAGCAGCATACCCCGGGCCTCGGGGAGAAACACCATATATTTT
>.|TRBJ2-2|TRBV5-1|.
CASSLGTNTGELFF
TGCGCCAGCAGCCTCGGTACGAACACCGGGGAGCTGTTTTTT
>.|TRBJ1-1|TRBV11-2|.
CASSLIRGYTEAFF
TGTGCCAGCAGCTTGATTAGGGGCTACACTGAAGCTTTCTTT
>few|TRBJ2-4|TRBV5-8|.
CASSGGRLAKNIQYF
TGTGCCAGCAGCGGCGGGCGACTAGCCAAAAACATTCAGTACTTC
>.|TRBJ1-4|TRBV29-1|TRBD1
CSVLSRTGGADEKLFF
TGCAGCGTCCTCTCTAGGACAGGGGGCGCGGACGAAAAACTGTTTTTT
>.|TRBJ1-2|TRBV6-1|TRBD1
CASWALRQGMGGYTF
TGTGCCAGCTGGGCCCTCAGACAGGGGATGGGAGGCTACACCTTC
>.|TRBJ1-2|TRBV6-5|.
CASSYRVENYGYTF
TGTGCCAGCAGTTACCGGGTAGAGAACTATGGCTACACCTTC
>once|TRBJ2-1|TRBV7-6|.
CASSPPGGRGGEQFF
TGTGCCAGCAGCCCCCCAGGCGGGAGAGGGGGTGAGCAGTTCTTC
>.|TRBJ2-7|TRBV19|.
CASSIGRGRYEQYF
TGTGCCAGTAGTATAGGGAGGGGGCGATACGAGCAGTACTTC
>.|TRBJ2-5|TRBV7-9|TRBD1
CASSLAGQGARETQYF
TGTGCCAGCAGCTTAGCTGGTCAGGGGGCGCGGGAGACCCAGTACTTC
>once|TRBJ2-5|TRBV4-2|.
CASTSSSEVFVVGETQYF
TGTGCCAGCACCTCATCTAGCGAGGTGTTTGTGGTAGGAGAGACCCAGTACTTC
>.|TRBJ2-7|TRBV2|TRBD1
CASKPVGTGTYEQYF
TGTGCCAGCAAGCCTGTCGGGACAGGGACCTACGAGCAGTACTTC
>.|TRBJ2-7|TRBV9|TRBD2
CASSVLLAGRSYEQYF
TGTGCCAGCAGCGTACTTCTAGCGGGAAGGTCCTACGAGCAGTACTTC
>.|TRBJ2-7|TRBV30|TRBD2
CAWSGTSGRASYEQYF
TGTGCCTGGAGTGGGACTAGCGGGAGGGCCTCCTACGAGCAGTACTTC
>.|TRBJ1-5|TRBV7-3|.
CASSFYLGAGPQHF
TGTGCCAGCAGCTTTTATTTGGGAGCGGGGCCCCAGCATTTT
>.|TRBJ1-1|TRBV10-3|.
CAISDRGNTEAFF
TGTGCCATCAGTGATCGAGGGAACACTGAAGCTTTCTTT
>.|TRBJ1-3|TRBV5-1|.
CASNGGSGNTIYF
TGCGCCAGCAATGGAGGCTCTGGAAACACCATATATTTT